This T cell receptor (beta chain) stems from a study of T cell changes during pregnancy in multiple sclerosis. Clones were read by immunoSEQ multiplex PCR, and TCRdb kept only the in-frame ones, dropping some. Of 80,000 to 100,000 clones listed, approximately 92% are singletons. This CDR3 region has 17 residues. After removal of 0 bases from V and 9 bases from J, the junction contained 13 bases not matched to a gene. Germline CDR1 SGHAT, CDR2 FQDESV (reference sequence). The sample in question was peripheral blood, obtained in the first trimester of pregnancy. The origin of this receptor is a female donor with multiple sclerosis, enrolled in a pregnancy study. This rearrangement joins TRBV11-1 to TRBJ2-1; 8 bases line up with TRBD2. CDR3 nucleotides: TGTGCCAGCAGCTTAGCCTTCTCCCAGCGGGAGTGGCGTGAGCAGTTCTTC. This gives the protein CASSLAFSQREWREQFF.